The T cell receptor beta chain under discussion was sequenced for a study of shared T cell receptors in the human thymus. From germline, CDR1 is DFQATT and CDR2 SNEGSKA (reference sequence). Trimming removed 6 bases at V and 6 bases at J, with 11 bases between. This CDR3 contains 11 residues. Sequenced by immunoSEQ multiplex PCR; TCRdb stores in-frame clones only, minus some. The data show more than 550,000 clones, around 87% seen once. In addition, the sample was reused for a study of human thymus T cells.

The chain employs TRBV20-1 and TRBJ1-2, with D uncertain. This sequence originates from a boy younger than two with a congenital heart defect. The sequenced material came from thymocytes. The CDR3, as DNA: TGCAGTGCCGGGAGAAGTGATGGCTACACCTTC. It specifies CSAGRSDGYTF.